This entry lists 20 T cell receptor beta chains sequenced from one sample in a study of blood T cell repertoires in COVID-19. Data came from immunoSEQ multiplex PCR; TCRdb stores just in-frame clones and leaves some out. Among under 200,000 clones listed, around 84% were seen once. Sequencing used peripheral blood. Every receptor here comes from a woman aged 45-65 years with COVID-19, enrolled during active disease.

This clone was picked up a small number of times. The rearrangement links TRBV7-9 to TRBJ1-6; maybe TRBD1 (6 bases). The CDR3 runs to 16 residues. Trimming shortened V by 5 bases and J by 3 bases, and 14 bases separated the two germline ends. Germline V gene data show CDR1 as SEHNR and CDR2 as FQNEAQ (reference sequence). DNA for the CDR3: TGTGCCAGCAGCGCCACAGGGTTTGGCTATAATTCACCCCTCCACTTT. Translating it yields CASSATGFGYNSPLHF. The whole variable domain, filled in from reference TRBV7-9 and TRBJ1-6, reads DTGVSQNPRHKITKRGQNVTFRCDPISEHNRLYWYRQTLGQGPEFLTYFQNEAQLEKSRLLSDRFSAERPKGSFSTLEIQRTEQGDSAMYLCASSATGFGYNSPLHFGNGTRLTVT.

This clone was seen at least ten times. J is TRBJ1-5 and V is TRBV19, with D possibly matching TRBD1 (5 bases). The CDR3 extends over 15 amino acids. V was pared by 3 bases and J by 3 bases, with 12 bases between. Germline CDR1 LNHDA, CDR2 SQIVND (reference sequence). Written as DNA, the CDR3 is TGTGCCAGTAGTATGCGGCAGGGAACCAATCAGCCCCAGCATTTT. It codes for CASSMRQGTNQPQHF.

The chain recombines TRBV15 with TRBJ2-5; 14 bases align to TRBD2. The tail of the sequence fits TRBJ2-7 better, so the J call may be wrong. CDR1 is LNHNV and CDR2 is YYDKDF in the germline V gene (reference sequence). The CDR3 runs to 15 residues. CDR3 sequence reads: CATSTTSGGAYEQYF. The CDR3 coding sequence is TGTGCCACCAGCACGACTAGCGGGGGGGCCTACGAGCAGTACTTC.

The chain carries TRBV11-2 and TRBJ2-1; D perhaps matches TRBD1 (5 bases). V lost 1 base and J 4 bases, leaving 5 bases between the germline ends. Germline V gene lookup returns CDR1 SGHAT and CDR2 FQNNGV. CDR3 length: 13 residues. CDR3 DNA: TGTGCCAGCAGCTTAGGACAGTACAATGAGCAGTTCTTC. Its protein is CASSLGQYNEQFF.

V and J are TRBV6-5 and TRBJ1-4, with TRBD1 identical over 7 bases. The CDR3 spans 13 residues. The germline gives CDR1 MNHEY, CDR2 SVGAGI. V lost 10 bases and J lost 6; bases outside the gene matches: 8. The CDR3 reads CATRGGPDEKLFF. DNA for the CDR3: TGTGCCACCAGGGGGGGGCCAGATGAAAAACTGTTTTTT.

The rearrangement joins TRBV7-2 to TRBJ1-2, with unresolved D. CDR3 size: 12 residues. CDR1 is SGHTA, CDR2 FQGNSA, per germline. The V and J ends lost 5 bases and 7 bases respectively, with 11 bases between them. Written as DNA, the CDR3 is TGTGCCAGCAGCGGCCTAGGAGGTGGCTACACCTTC. Translated: CASSGLGGGYTF.

The CDR3 is CASSSQDRENTGELFF. CDR3 coding DNA: TGTGCCAGCAGTTCCCAGGACAGGGAGAACACCGGGGAGCTGTTTTTT. The rearrangement joins TRBV28 to TRBJ2-2; 8 bases are a match to TRBD1. The CDR3 is made up of 16 amino acids. Germline-derived CDR1 and CDR2 are MDHEN and SYDVKM. V shed 4 bases, J shed 1 base, and the junction held 5 bases outside the gene matches.

The chain joins TRBV9 to TRBJ1-6; tentative D call: TRBD1 (5 bases). This CDR3 is built from 14 residues. V was shortened by 7 bases and J by 5 bases, with 13 bases between the two germline ends. In germline, CDR1 is SGDLS, CDR2 YYNGEE. The CDR3 DNA reads TGTGCCAGCTCCTTTACGACAGATAATTCACCCCTCCACTTT. Translated, it gives CASSFTTDNSPLHF. Variable domain in full (rest from reference TRBV9 and TRBJ1-6): DSGVTQTPKHLITATGQRVTLRCSPRSGDLSVYWYQQSLDQGLQFLIQYYNGEERAKGNILERFSAQQFPDLHSELNLSSLELGDSALYFCASSFTTDNSPLHFGNGTRLTVT.

V is TRBV11-2 and J is TRBJ1-1; no firm D call. Germline lookup yields CDR1 SGHAT and CDR2 FQNNGV. Trimming pared 6 bases from V and 0 bases from J, leaving 14 bases between. The CDR3 runs to 15 residues. The DNA of the CDR3 is TGTGCCAGCAGGTCTGAGGCGCTGGTGAACACTGAAGCTTTCTTT. Encoded protein: CASRSEALVNTEAFF.

V and J are TRBV6-5 and TRBJ2-1; 7 nucleotides align to TRBD1. The J segment lost 3 bases and the V segment lost 7 bases, leaving 6 bases of the junction unmatched. The CDR3 has 14 amino acids. Germline V gene sequence: CDR1 MNHEY, CDR2 SVGAGI. The CDR3 spells CASTTGNNYNEQFF. CDR3 bases: TGTGCCAGCACGACAGGGAATAACTACAATGAGCAGTTCTTC.

The chain uses TRBV11-3 and TRBJ2-5, with D perhaps matching TRBD1 (7 bases). Germline V gene sequence: CDR1 SGHNT, CDR2 YENEEA. The CDR3 sequence is 15 residues long. V lost 3 bases and J 2 bases, leaving 13 bases between the germline ends. The CDR3 region is CASSFRAGQQETQYF. Here the CDR3 DNA reads TGTGCCAGCAGCTTTAGGGCGGGACAGCAAGAGACCCAGTACTTC.

The rearrangement links TRBV5-5 to TRBJ2-3; TRBD2 aligns across 7 bases. Losses at the gene ends were 5 bases for V and 3 bases for J; bases not matched to a gene: 6. This CDR3 has 14 amino acids. The germline CDR1 and CDR2 sequences are SGHKS and YYEKEE (reference sequence). The CDR3 sequence: CASSPSGTTDTQYF. CDR3 sequence (DNA): TGTGCCAGCAGTCCTAGCGGTACTACAGATACGCAGTATTTT.

The chain employs TRBV30 and TRBJ2-5; 7 bases match TRBD1. The V gene's germline CDR1 is GTSNPN and CDR2 SVGIG (reference sequence). Trimming cost V 4 bases and J 3 bases; bases outside gene matches: 5. CDR3 size: 13 residues. CDR3 amino acids: CAWIGQAEETQYF. The CDR3 region has the DNA TGTGCCTGGATCGGACAGGCGGAAGAGACCCAGTACTTC. Together with reference TRBV30 and TRBJ2-5, the CDR3 gives the full variable domain: SQTIHQWPATLVQPVGSPLSLECTVEGTSNPNLYWYRQAAGRGLQLLFYSVGIGQISSEVPQNLSASRPQDRQFILSSKKLLLSDSGFYLCAWIGQAEETQYFGPGTRLLVL.

This chain joins TRBV15 and TRBJ2-1, with unresolved D. This CDR3 contains 13 residues. The V end lost 0 bases, the J end lost 7 bases, and 7 bases lay between the germline ends. Germline V gives CDR1 LNHNV, CDR2 YYDKDF (reference sequence). The CDR3 DNA reads TGTGCCACCAGCAGAGATCCCGGGAATGAGCAGTTCTTC. Its protein is CATSRDPGNEQFF.

V gene TRBV11-2 combines with J gene TRBJ2-3; tentative D call: TRBD2 (6 bases). The CDR3 extends over 14 amino acids. CDR1 and CDR2 (germline): SGHAT, FQNNGV. The V end lost 2 bases, the J end lost 4 bases, and 10 bases lay between the germline ends. CDR3 coding DNA: TGTGCCAGCAGCTTACGACTAGGACCAGATACGCAGTATTTT. It yields the protein CASSLRLGPDTQYF.

The rearrangement joins TRBV5-4 to TRBJ2-5, with TRBD1 identical over 8 bases. The CDR3 has 15 residues. The germline gives CDR1 SGHNT, CDR2 YYREEE (reference sequence). J was trimmed by 2 bases and V by 1 base; bases with no gene match: 4. The CDR3: CASSLTGQGQETQYF. The CDR3 DNA reads TGTGCCAGCAGCTTGACAGGACAGGGACAAGAGACCCAGTACTTC.

The V and J genes are TRBV6-5 and TRBJ1-5; D is unclear. Germline V gene lookup returns CDR1 MNHEY and CDR2 SVGAGI. This CDR3 comprises 13 residues. V gave up 5 bases and J gave up 1 base, with 6 bases separating them. The CDR3 here is CASSRESNQPQHF. CDR3 nucleotides: TGTGCCAGCAGTCGGGAAAGCAATCAGCCCCAGCATTTT.

V and J are TRBV6-2 or TRBV6-3 and TRBJ2-7, with D maybe TRBD1 (5 bases). V dropped 5 bases and J dropped 0 bases, with 14 bases sitting between them. In germline, CDR1 is MNHEY, CDR2 SVGEGT. The CDR3 runs to 15 residues. The CDR3 here is CASSTAGLSSYEQYF. The CDR3 DNA reads as TGTGCCAGCAGTACGGCAGGGCTTAGCTCCTACGAGCAGTACTTC.

The gene calls are TRBV6-1 and TRBJ2-5, with TRBD1 matching 7 bases. The CDR3 spans 15 residues. J lost 1 base, V lost 3 bases, and 5 bases had no gene match. The germline gives CDR1 MNHNS, CDR2 SASEGT. In DNA form, the CDR3 reads TGTGCCAGCAGTGACCTATGGGACAGCCAAGAGACCCAGTACTTC. The encoded protein is CASSDLWDSQETQYF.

The chain has TRBV5-4 and TRBJ1-2, with a weak D call TRBD1 (5 bases). V shed 0 bases and J shed 4 bases, with 13 bases lying between them. CDR3 length equals 15 residues. Germline loops: CDR1 SGHNT, CDR2 YYREEE (reference sequence). CDR3 loop: CASSLGGNGGYGYTF. The CDR3 coding sequence is TGTGCCAGCAGCTTGGGGGGGAACGGGGGCTATGGCTACACCTTC. Filled out from reference TRBV5-4 and TRBJ1-2, the complete variable domain reads ETGVTQSPTHLIKTRGQQVTLRCSSQSGHNTVSWYQQALGQGPQFIFQYYREEENGRGNFPPRFSGLQFPNYSSELNVNALELDDSALYLCASSLGGNGGYGYTFGSGTRLTVV.